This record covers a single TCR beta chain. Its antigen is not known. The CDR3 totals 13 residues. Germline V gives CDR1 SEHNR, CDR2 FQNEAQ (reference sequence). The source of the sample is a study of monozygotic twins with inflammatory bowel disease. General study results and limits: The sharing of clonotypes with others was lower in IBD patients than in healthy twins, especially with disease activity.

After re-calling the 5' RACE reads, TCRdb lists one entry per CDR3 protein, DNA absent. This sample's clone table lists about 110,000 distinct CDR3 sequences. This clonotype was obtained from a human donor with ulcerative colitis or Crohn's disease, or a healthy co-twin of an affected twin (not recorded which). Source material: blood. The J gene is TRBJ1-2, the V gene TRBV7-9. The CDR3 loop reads CASSLSGQSGYTF.